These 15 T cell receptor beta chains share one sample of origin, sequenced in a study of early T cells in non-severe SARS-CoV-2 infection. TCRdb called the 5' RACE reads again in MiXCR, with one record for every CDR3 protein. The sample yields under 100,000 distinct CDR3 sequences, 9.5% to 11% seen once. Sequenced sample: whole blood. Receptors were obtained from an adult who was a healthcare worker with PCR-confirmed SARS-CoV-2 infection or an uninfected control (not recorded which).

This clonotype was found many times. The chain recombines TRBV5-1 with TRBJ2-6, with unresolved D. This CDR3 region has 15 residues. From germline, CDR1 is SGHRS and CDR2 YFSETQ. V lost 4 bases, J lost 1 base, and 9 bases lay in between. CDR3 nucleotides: TGCGCCAGCAGCCCAAGACCTTCTGGGGCCAACGTCCTGACTTTC. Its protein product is CASSPRPSGANVLTF. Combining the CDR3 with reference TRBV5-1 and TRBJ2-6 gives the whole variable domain KAGVTQTPRYLIKTRGQQVTLSCSPISGHRSVSWYQQTPGQGLQFLFEYFSETQRNKGNFPGRFSGRQFSNSRSEMNVSTLELGDSALYLCASSPRPSGANVLTFGAGSRLTVL.

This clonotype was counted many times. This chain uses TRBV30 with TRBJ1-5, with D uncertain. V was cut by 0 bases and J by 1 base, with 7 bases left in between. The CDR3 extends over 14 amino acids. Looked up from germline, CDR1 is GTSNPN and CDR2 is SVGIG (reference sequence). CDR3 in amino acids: CAWSVPPSNQPQHF. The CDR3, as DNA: TGTGCCTGGAGTGTACCCCCCAGCAATCAGCCCCAGCATTTT.

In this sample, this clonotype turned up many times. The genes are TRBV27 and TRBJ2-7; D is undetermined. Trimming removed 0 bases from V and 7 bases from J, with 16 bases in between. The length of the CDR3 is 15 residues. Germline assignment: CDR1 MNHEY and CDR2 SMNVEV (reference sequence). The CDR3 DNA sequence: TGTGCCAGCAGTTTATCGCCCTTCGGCTACGGAGAGCAGTACTTC. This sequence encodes CASSLSPFGYGEQYF.

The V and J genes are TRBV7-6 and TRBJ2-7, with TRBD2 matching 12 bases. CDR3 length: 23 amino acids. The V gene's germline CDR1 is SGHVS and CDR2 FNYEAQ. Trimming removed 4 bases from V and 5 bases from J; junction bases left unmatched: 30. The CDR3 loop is CASSSGLIFRDRNTSGRWDEQYF. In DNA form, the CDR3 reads TGTGCCAGCAGCTCCGGCCTAATATTCCGGGACAGAAACACTAGCGGGAGGTGGGACGAGCAGTACTTC.

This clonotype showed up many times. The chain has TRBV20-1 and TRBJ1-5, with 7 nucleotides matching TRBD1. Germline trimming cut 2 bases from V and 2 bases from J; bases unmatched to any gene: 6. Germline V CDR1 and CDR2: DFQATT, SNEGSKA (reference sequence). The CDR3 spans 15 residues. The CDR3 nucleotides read TGCAGTGCTAGACTCAGGGGGGCCGGCAATCAGCCCCAGCATTTT. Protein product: CSARLRGAGNQPQHF.

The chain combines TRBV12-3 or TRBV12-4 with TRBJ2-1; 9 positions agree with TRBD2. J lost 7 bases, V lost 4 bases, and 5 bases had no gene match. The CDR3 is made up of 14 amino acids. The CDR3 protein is CASSSSGKGNEQFF. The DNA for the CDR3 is TGTGCCAGCAGTTCTAGCGGGAAGGGGAATGAGCAGTTCTTC.

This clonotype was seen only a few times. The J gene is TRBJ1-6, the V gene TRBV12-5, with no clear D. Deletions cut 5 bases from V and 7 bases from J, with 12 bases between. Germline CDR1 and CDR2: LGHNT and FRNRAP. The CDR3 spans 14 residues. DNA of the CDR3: TGTGCTAGTGGTCGCGGAAGTAGCAATTCACCCCTCCACTTT. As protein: CASGRGSSNSPLHF.

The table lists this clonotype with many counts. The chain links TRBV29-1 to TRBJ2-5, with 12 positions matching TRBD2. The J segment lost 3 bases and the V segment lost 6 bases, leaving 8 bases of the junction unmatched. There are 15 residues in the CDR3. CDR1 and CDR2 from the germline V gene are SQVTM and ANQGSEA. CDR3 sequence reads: CSVKRGLAGEETQYF. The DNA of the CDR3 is TGCAGCGTGAAAAGGGGACTAGCGGGTGAAGAGACCCAGTACTTC.

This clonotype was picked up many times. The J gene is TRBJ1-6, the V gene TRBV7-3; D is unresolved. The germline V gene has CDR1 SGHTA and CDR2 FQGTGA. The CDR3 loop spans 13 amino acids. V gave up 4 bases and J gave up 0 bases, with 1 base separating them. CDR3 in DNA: TGTGCCAGCAGCTACTCCTATAATTCACCCCTCCACTTT. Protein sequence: CASSYSYNSPLHF.

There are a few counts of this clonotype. The CDR3 sequence is CASSFSRGQSATNEKLFF. DNA of the CDR3: TGTGCCAGCAGTTTCTCCAGGGGCCAGTCCGCAACTAATGAAAAACTGTTTTTT. The chain carries TRBV12-3 or TRBV12-4 and TRBJ1-4, with D possibly matching TRBD1 (6 bases). V gave up 3 bases and J gave up 0 bases, with 17 bases separating them. The CDR3 is made up of 18 amino acids.

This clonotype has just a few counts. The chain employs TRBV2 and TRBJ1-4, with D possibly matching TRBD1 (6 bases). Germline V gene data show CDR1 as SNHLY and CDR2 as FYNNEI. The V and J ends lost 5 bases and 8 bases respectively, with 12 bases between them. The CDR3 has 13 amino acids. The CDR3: CASSRDIWEKLFF. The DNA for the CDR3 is TGTGCCAGCAGTCGGGACATATGGGAAAAACTGTTTTTT.

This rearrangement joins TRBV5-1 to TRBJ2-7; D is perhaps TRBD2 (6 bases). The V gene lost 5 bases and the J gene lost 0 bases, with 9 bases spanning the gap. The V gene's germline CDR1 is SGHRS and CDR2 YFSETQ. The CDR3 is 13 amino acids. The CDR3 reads CASRDGSSYEQYF. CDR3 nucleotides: TGCGCCAGCAGAGACGGGAGCTCCTACGAGCAGTACTTC.

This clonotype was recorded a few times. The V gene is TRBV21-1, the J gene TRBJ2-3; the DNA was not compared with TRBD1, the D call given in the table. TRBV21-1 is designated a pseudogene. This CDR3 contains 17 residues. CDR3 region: CASSKDKRGQRTDTQYF. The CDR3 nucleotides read TGTGCCAGCAGCAAAGATAAGCGGGGGCAACGCACAGATACGCAGTATTTT.

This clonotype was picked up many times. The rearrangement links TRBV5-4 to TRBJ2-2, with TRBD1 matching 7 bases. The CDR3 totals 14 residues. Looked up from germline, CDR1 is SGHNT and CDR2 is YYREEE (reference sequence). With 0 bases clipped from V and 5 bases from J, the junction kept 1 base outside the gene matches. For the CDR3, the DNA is TGTGCCAGCAGCTTGGAACAGGGGACCGGGGAGCTGTTTTTT. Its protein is CASSLEQGTGELFF.

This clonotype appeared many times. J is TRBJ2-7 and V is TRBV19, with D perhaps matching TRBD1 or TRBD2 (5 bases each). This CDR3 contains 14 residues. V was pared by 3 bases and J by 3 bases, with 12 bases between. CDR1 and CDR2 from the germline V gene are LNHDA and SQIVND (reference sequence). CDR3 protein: CASSMTVGGYEQYF. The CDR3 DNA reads TGTGCCAGTAGTATGACAGTCGGAGGCTACGAGCAGTACTTC.